This T cell receptor beta chain was captured by sequencing in a study of blood T cell repertoires in COVID-19. Looking at the study overall: The United States, Italy and Spain were the sources of the acute and convalescent COVID-19 samples. PBMCs, B-cell-depleted T cells, or T cells provided the cDNA or gDNA that made up the material.

The V gene's germline CDR1 is SEHNR and CDR2 FQNEAQ (reference sequence). This CDR3 has 16 residues. V was clipped by 3 bases and J by 0 bases; unmatched bases: 2. With respect to this clone: Other DNA sequences within the sample encode an identical CDR3.

Here immunoSEQ multiplex PCR was the method, and the copy in TCRdb shows in-frame clones only, minus some. The data contain about 440,000 clones, 90% of them singletons. Sequenced input: PBMCs or T cells enriched from blood (not recorded which). J is TRBJ2-7 and V is TRBV7-9; TRBD2 matches at 13 bases. This sequence was found in a young man who had recovered from COVID-19. The CDR3 loop reads CASSLGLAGSSYEQYF. Here the CDR3 DNA reads TGTGCCAGCAGCTTGGGACTAGCGGGGAGCTCCTACGAGCAGTACTTC.